The 23 T cell receptor beta chains below were found in one sample sequenced in a study of blood T cell repertoires in COVID-19. TCRdb's copy holds only in-frame clones and misses some; the assay was immunoSEQ multiplex PCR. The profile shows 100,000 to 120,000 clones, 65% to 80% of them singletons. Sequencing was carried out using peripheral blood. The receptors shown here come from an older woman with acute or convalescent COVID-19.

This chain connects TRBV19 to TRBJ2-5; the D is unclear. Per germline, CDR1 LNHDA and CDR2 SQIVND (reference sequence). This CDR3 contains 13 residues. V lost 5 bases and J 2 bases, leaving 9 bases between the germline ends. CDR3 coding DNA: TGTGCCAGTAGTGTCCAGATTCAAGAGACCCAGTACTTC. It codes for CASSVQIQETQYF.

The rearrangement links TRBV5-1 to TRBJ2-3, with 9 positions matching TRBD2. This CDR3 is 16 amino acids long. Looked up from germline, CDR1 is SGHRS and CDR2 is YFSETQ. V was clipped by 4 bases and J by 5 bases; unmatched bases: 11. The CDR3 spells CASSRGLAGFQDTQYF. Written as DNA, the CDR3 is TGCGCCAGCAGCCGTGGGCTAGCGGGGTTCCAAGATACGCAGTATTTT.

This rearrangement joins TRBV30 to TRBJ2-5; weak D call: TRBD2 (5 bases). CDR3 length: 12 residues. With 0 bases removed from V and 5 bases from J, the gap between germline ends came to 7 bases. In germline, CDR1 is GTSNPN, CDR2 SVGIG (reference sequence). The CDR3 DNA reads as TGTGCCTGGAGTGTACGCGGGGAGACCCAGTACTTC. This encodes CAWSVRGETQYF. Full variable domain (outside the CDR3, taken from reference TRBV30 and TRBJ2-5): SQTIHQWPATLVQPVGSPLSLECTVEGTSNPNLYWYRQAAGRGLQLLFYSVGIGQISSEVPQNLSASRPQDRQFILSSKKLLLSDSGFYLCAWSVRGETQYFGPGTRLLVL.

For this clone: The CDR3 does not end in the conserved phenylalanine or tryptophan, so this is likely a read error. The DNA is omitted, as the CDR3 cannot be located on it reliably, and the CDR3 follows TCRdb's listing. The gene calls are TRBV5-6 and TRBJ2-7; the table's D call of TRBD1 was not tested on the DNA. Germline CDR1 is SGHDT and CDR2 is YYEEEE. Including both end residues, the CDR3 is 12 amino acids long. This CDR3 reads CASSYTDRDQQY.

V usage is TRBV29-1 and J usage is TRBJ2-7; 12 positions agree with TRBD2. The V and J ends lost 7 bases and 4 bases, in that order; junction bases with no gene match: 8. The CDR3 is 14 amino acids. Germline assignment: CDR1 SQVTM and CDR2 ANQGSEA. CDR3 sequence: CSAMTSGGLYEQYF. The CDR3 DNA is TGCAGCGCTATGACTAGCGGGGGCCTGTACGAGCAGTACTTC.

This chain connects TRBV5-4 to TRBJ2-2; TRBD2 agrees at 7 bases. The V segment lost 0 bases and the J segment 6 bases; nucleotides outside the gene matches: 5. Germline V CDR1 and CDR2: SGHNT, YYREEE (reference sequence). The CDR3 has 15 amino acids. CDR3 nucleotides: TGTGCCAGCAGCTTGGGAAGGGGAGGGGCCGGGGAGCTGTTTTTT. Its protein is CASSLGRGGAGELFF.

V usage is TRBV5-6 and J usage is TRBJ2-5; 7 bases match TRBD2. Germline CDR1 is SGHDT and CDR2 is YYEEEE. The trim removed 1 base at V and 10 bases at J, leaving 13 bases unmatched. The CDR3 loop spans 15 amino acids. CDR3 sequence reads: CASSLINGRAGVQYF. Written as DNA, the CDR3 is TGTGCCAGCAGCTTGATTAATGGCCGTGCGGGGGTCCAGTACTTC.

This clone was observed a handful of times. V is TRBV27 and J is TRBJ1-1; unclear D gene. The V end was cut by 5 bases, the J end by 4 bases, with 17 bases between. CDR1 and CDR2 from the germline V gene are MNHEY and SMNVEV (reference sequence). The CDR3 runs to 15 residues. CDR3 sequence: CASSPPPTGSTEAFF. The CDR3 bases are TGTGCCAGCAGTCCCCCTCCAACGGGGAGCACTGAAGCTTTCTTT.

This clone has a single count. The CDR3 sequence is CASSHSGEGNTIYF. CDR3 DNA: TGTGCCAGCAGCCATTCAGGGGAAGGAAACACCATATATTTT. The chain uses TRBV3-1 (or the pseudogene TRBV3-2) and TRBJ1-3; the D gene is possibly TRBD1 (6 bases). Per the germline V gene, CDR1 is LGHDT and CDR2 is YNNKEL (reference sequence). V lost 3 bases and J 4 bases, leaving 10 bases between the germline ends. This CDR3 is built from 14 residues.

This chain uses TRBV11-2 with TRBJ2-3, with D hard to call. V was pared by 1 base and J by 4 bases, with 6 bases between. There are 13 residues in the CDR3. The germline V gene has CDR1 SGHAT and CDR2 FQNNGV. CDR3 DNA: TGTGCCAGCAGCTTAGGAGGATCAGATACGCAGTATTTT. It encodes CASSLGGSDTQYF.

The chain employs TRBV5-4 and TRBJ2-4; TRBD2 matches 12 bases. The CDR3 loop spans 16 amino acids. Germline CDR1 is SGHNT and CDR2 is YYREEE (reference sequence). With 4 bases clipped from V and 8 bases from J, the junction kept 10 bases outside the gene matches. The CDR3 bases are TGTGCCAGCAGCGCCAAAGCGACTAGCGGGGGTGACATTCAGTACTTC. Translation: CASSAKATSGGDIQYF. Full variable domain (rest looked up from reference TRBV5-4 and TRBJ2-4): ETGVTQSPTHLIKTRGQQVTLRCSSQSGHNTVSWYQQALGQGPQFIFQYYREEENGRGNFPPRFSGLQFPNYSSELNVNALELDDSALYLCASSAKATSGGDIQYFGAGTRLSVL.

The chain recombines TRBV25-1 with TRBJ2-1; D unresolved. The V gene's germline CDR1 is MGHDK and CDR2 SYGVNS. The germline V and J ends were trimmed by 1 base and 3 bases, with 10 bases remaining between them. This CDR3 has 15 residues. Written as DNA, the CDR3 is TGTGCCAGCAGTGAATTGTTCTACTACTACAATGAGCAGTTCTTC. Its translation: CASSELFYYYNEQFF.

Only one count was recorded for this clone. This chain connects TRBV21-1 to TRBJ1-1. TRBV21-1 is annotated as a pseudogene. This CDR3 comprises 17 residues. CDR3 sequence (DNA): TGTGCCAGCAGCGTGCTGTGGGCAGCCCTCGGGAGCACTGAAGCTTTCTTT. Translating gives CASSVLWAALGSTEAFF.

The chain is built from TRBV6-5 and TRBJ2-7, with 11 nucleotides matching TRBD2. Germline V gives CDR1 MNHEY, CDR2 SVGAGI. The CDR3 contains 15 residues. After removal of 5 bases from V and 3 bases from J, the junction contained 6 bases not matched to a gene. CDR3 in amino acids: CASSQTSGINYEQYF. The CDR3 DNA reads TGTGCCAGCAGTCAGACTAGCGGGATAAACTACGAGCAGTACTTC.

J is TRBJ1-1 and V is TRBV11-3; D perhaps matches TRBD1 (5 bases). The CDR3 covers 12 residues. Germline CDR1 SGHNT, CDR2 YENEEA. The V end lost 5 bases, the J end lost 10 bases, and 14 bases lay between the germline ends. In DNA, the CDR3 is TGTGCCAGCAGCCCCTCTGGGGGGAGAGCTTTCTTT. Translated, it gives CASSPSGGRAFF.

CDR3: CASSEQGMSGANVLTF. CDR3 coding DNA: TGTGCCAGCAGTGAACAGGGGATGTCTGGGGCCAACGTCCTGACTTTC. The V and J genes are TRBV2 and TRBJ2-6, with a possible D match to TRBD1 (6 bases). The V and J ends lost 2 bases and 1 base respectively, with 9 bases between them. The CDR3 has 16 residues. The germline gives CDR1 SNHLY, CDR2 FYNNEI.

CDR3 in DNA: TGCGCCAGCAGTGGCCAGGGCGGGGGCACAGATACGCAGTATTTT. Translated, it gives CASSGQGGGTDTQYF. The chain couples TRBV10-2 to TRBJ2-3, with D maybe TRBD2 (6 bases). Germline V gene sequence: CDR1 WSHSY, CDR2 SAAADI. The CDR3 totals 15 residues. V was pared by 4 bases and J by 1 base, with 12 bases between.

The V gene is TRBV15, the J gene TRBJ2-1; TRBD1 agrees at 7 bases. The germline gives CDR1 LNHNV, CDR2 YYDKDF (reference sequence). This CDR3 is built from 16 residues. Unmatched junction bases numbered 15, after V lost 6 bases and J lost 7 bases. Written as DNA, the CDR3 is TGTGCCACCAGGGCCGGCACCGGGACAGAGATGAATGAGCAGTTCTTC. Amino acids: CATRAGTGTEMNEQFF.

CDR3 loop: CASSWTSGGSTDTQYF. The CDR3 coding sequence is TGTGCCAGCAGCTGGACTAGCGGGGGTAGCACAGATACGCAGTATTTT. This sequence joins TRBV5-4 and TRBJ2-3; 13 bases are shared with TRBD2. In germline, CDR1 is SGHNT, CDR2 YYREEE (reference sequence). Unmatched junction bases numbered 1, after V lost 3 bases and J lost 0 bases. The CDR3 extends over 16 amino acids.

The table lists this clone with a few counts. The chain uses TRBV19 and TRBJ1-2; D is unclear. Trimming left V 0 bases short and J 3 bases short, with 11 bases between. CDR1 LNHDA and CDR2 SQIVND come from the germline V gene (reference sequence). The CDR3 contains 15 residues. CDR3 DNA: TGTGCCAGTAGTATAGATCTTGGGAGCTACTATGGCTACACCTTC. Amino acid sequence: CASSIDLGSYYGYTF. The full variable domain, completed using reference TRBV19 and TRBJ1-2, is DGGITQSPKYLFRKEGQNVTLSCEQNLNHDAMYWYRQDPGQGLRLIYYSQIVNDFQKGDIAEGYSVSREKKESFPLTVTSAQKNPTAFYLCASSIDLGSYYGYTFGSGTRLTVV.

The chain is built from TRBV2 and TRBJ2-5; TRBD2 matches 10 bases. CDR3 length equals 16 residues. V lost 7 bases, J lost 1 base, and 9 bases stayed unmatched. Germline-derived CDR1 and CDR2 are SNHLY and FYNNEI. CDR3 in DNA: TGTGCCAGCACGCGGGGGATAGCGGGGGGCCAAGAGACCCAGTACTTC. This gives the protein CASTRGIAGGQETQYF.

The CDR3 loop reads CASSSDSRGPNEQFF. The CDR3 bases are TGTGCCAGCAGTTCGGACTCCAGGGGGCCAAATGAGCAGTTCTTC. V and J are TRBV6-5 and TRBJ2-1; 8 bases are a match to TRBD1. Germline assignment: CDR1 MNHEY and CDR2 SVGAGI. With 4 bases clipped from V and 7 bases from J, the junction kept 9 bases outside the gene matches. This CDR3 is built from 15 residues.

The V gene is TRBV10-3, the J gene TRBJ2-3; weak D call: TRBD2 (6 bases). CDR3 size: 16 residues. CDR1 and CDR2 from the germline V gene are ENHRY and SYGVKD. Trimming removed 10 bases at V and 0 bases at J, with 20 bases between. The CDR3, as DNA: TGTGCCACCACGGGCGGGGAAATCGCTAGCACAGATACGCAGTATTTT. Protein sequence: CATTGGEIASTDTQYF.